These 10 T cell receptor beta chains were all obtained from the same sample, sequenced in a study of cytomegalovirus exposure and HLA in healthy donors. Vbeta (60) and Jbeta (13) primers were used in the PCR. Using immunoSEQ multiplex PCR, the repertoire was profiled, and TCRdb retains in-frame clones only, with some absent. The sample holds more than 150,000 clones; 87% are singletons and the top ten take 0.2% to 0.3%. Sequencing was performed on PBMCs. Every receptor here comes from a girl under three years old in good health and CMV-seronegative.

The chain combines TRBV6-6 with TRBJ2-5; D not resolved. Germline loops: CDR1 MNHNY, CDR2 SVGAGI (reference sequence). There are 11 residues in the CDR3. V dropped 3 bases and J dropped 4 bases, with 3 bases sitting between them. In nucleotides, the CDR3 is TGTGCCAGCAGTTATCGAGAGACCCAGTACTTC. It yields the protein CASSYRETQYF.

The chain combines TRBV10-3 with TRBJ1-6, with 7 nucleotides matching TRBD1. Germline CDR1 is ENHRY and CDR2 is SYGVKD. With V trimmed by 0 bases and J by 7 bases, 6 bases remained unmatched. The length of the CDR3 is 16 residues. The CDR3 spells CAISESDRVGNSPLHF. In DNA, the CDR3 is TGTGCCATCAGTGAGTCTGACAGGGTGGGGAATTCACCCCTCCACTTT.

The chain is built from TRBV6-6 and TRBJ2-2; tentatively, D is TRBD1 (5 bases). The ends were cut back, 6 bases at V and 7 bases at J, with 12 bases in the middle. CDR3 length equals 13 residues. From germline, CDR1 is MNHNY and CDR2 SVGAGI (reference sequence). CDR3 sequence (DNA): TGTGCCAGCAGCGGCCTAACAGGCGGGGAGCTGTTTTTT. This encodes CASSGLTGGELFF.

This chain links TRBV4-2 with TRBJ1-1; no firm D call. The CDR3 contains 15 residues. Germline CDR1 LGHNA, CDR2 YNFKEQ. V shed 2 bases and J shed 1 base, with 11 bases lying between them. DNA for the CDR3: TGTGCCAGCAGCCAACAGCCCGGGAGGAACACTGAAGCTTTCTTT. It encodes CASSQQPGRNTEAFF.

This clone came up a few times. V gene TRBV6-4 combines with J gene TRBJ2-1, with D possibly matching TRBD2 (5 bases). The CDR3 totals 14 residues. CDR1 is MRHNA and CDR2 is SNTAGT in the germline V gene. V dropped 0 bases and J dropped 9 bases, with 12 bases sitting between them. The CDR3 region is CASSDSAEVFEQFF. CDR3 sequence (DNA): TGTGCCAGCAGTGACTCTGCGGAGGTGTTTGAGCAGTTCTTC.

The table lists this clone with a count of one. The CDR3 nucleotides read TGTGCCAGCAGCCAAGAGAGGACAGATACGCAGTATTTT. It is translated as CASSQERTDTQYF. The V gene is TRBV4-2, the J gene TRBJ2-3; D gene unclear. Trimming removed 0 bases at V and 3 bases at J, with 4 bases between. This CDR3 comprises 13 residues. Germline V gives CDR1 LGHNA, CDR2 YNFKEQ.

The rearrangement links TRBV29-1 to TRBJ1-4; a possible D gene is TRBD1 (5 bases). The CDR3 extends over 12 amino acids. Germline CDR1 is SQVTM and CDR2 is ANQGSEA. The V gene lost 6 bases and the J gene lost 6 bases, with 11 bases spanning the gap. The CDR3 here is CSVWGGDEKLFF. The CDR3 DNA is TGCAGCGTGTGGGGCGGTGATGAAAAACTGTTTTTT.

The chain recombines TRBV11-2 with TRBJ2-2; D might be TRBD1 (5 bases). V lost 3 bases and J 1 base, leaving 6 bases between the germline ends. The CDR3 is 14 residues long. Germline V gives CDR1 SGHAT, CDR2 FQNNGV. The CDR3 coding sequence is TGTGCCAGCAGCTTTACAGGGAACACCGGGGAGCTGTTTTTT. Translation gives CASSFTGNTGELFF.

CDR3 amino acids: CASSVSGIRYEQYF. The DNA of the CDR3 is TGTGCCAGCAGTGTTAGCGGGATAAGGTACGAGCAGTACTTC. The chain couples TRBV6-1 to TRBJ2-7; the match to TRBD2 covers 8 bases. With V trimmed by 4 bases and J by 4 bases, 6 bases remained unmatched. The CDR3 spans 14 residues. The germline V gene encodes CDR1 MNHNS and CDR2 SASEGT.

V usage is TRBV5-1 and J usage is TRBJ2-7; 7 positions match TRBD1. Germline lookup yields CDR1 SGHRS and CDR2 YFSETQ. Trimming removed 0 bases from V and 2 bases from J; junction bases left unmatched: 5. The CDR3 spans 15 residues. The CDR3 protein is CASSLDGTATYEQYF. CDR3 sequence (DNA): TGCGCCAGCAGCTTGGATGGGACAGCGACCTACGAGCAGTACTTC.